This TCR beta chain was recovered during a study of beta chain features in type 1 diabetes. Study-level information: Cell yields, age and gender were similar between patients and healthy donors. Examination of sorted cells across all samples involved around 99 million cells. Study-level points and caveats: In comparison with healthy donors, patients had naive, central memory and Treg TCRB repertoires that appeared more similar.

Sequenced material consisted of expressed TCRB transcripts (all of the isolated RNA was reverse transcribed). Using immunoSEQ multiplex PCR, the repertoire was profiled, and TCRdb retains in-frame clones only, with some absent. Altogether about 320,000 clones are present, 14% being singletons, with the ten largest covering about 6.7%. This clone was observed a few times. Its target is not known. Sorting that relied on CD45RO/CCR7/CD25/CD127/CD95/CD27 yielded CD4+ naive, central memory, regulatory and stem cell-like memory cells. The TCR originated in a man under 40 in good health. Specimen: central memory CD4+ T cells from blood.

DNA of the CDR3: TGTGCCAGCAGCTTCCGCCAGGTCGTCACCGGGGAGCTGTTTTTT. It codes for CASSFRQVVTGELFF. J is TRBJ2-2 and V is TRBV11-3; D gene ambiguous. This CDR3 has 15 residues. The germline gives CDR1 SGHNT, CDR2 YENEEA. The V and J ends lost 3 bases and 4 bases respectively, with 12 bases between them.